This T cell receptor beta chain comes out of a study of identifying expanded T cells in peripheral blood. Study-wide points: Variance in clone template counts between approximately 2-week samples significantly increased with total template count across all healthy donors. Technical replicates showed about 1.1 changed clones; roughly two weeks about 16.4; four weeks 19.

As for this clone: As yet, its antigen is unknown.

The repertoire was sequenced with immunoSEQ multiplex PCR; TCRdb's copy has only in-frame clones and lacks some. The sample includes roughly 63,000 clones, around four fifths seen only once; the top ten take 15% to 20%. No infections or other immune events were documented during collection. This receptor was obtained from a person between 18 and 75 years old in good health. Sequencing was performed on blood.

CDR3 loop: CASSPGGRDYGYTF. The CDR3 nucleotides are TGTGCCAGCTCACCTGGGGGTCGTGACTATGGCTACACCTTC. This chain connects TRBV18 to TRBJ1-2; the D gene is possibly TRBD1 (5 bases). Germline CDR1 reads KGHSH; CDR2 reads LQKENI. The CDR3 contains 14 residues. V lost 3 bases to trimming and J lost 3 bases, with 11 bases between them. The full variable domain, with the rest looked up from reference TRBV18 and TRBJ1-2, is NAGVMQNPRHLVRRRGQEARLRCSPMKGHSHVYWYRQLPEEGLKFMVYLQKENIIDESGMPKERFSAEFPKEGPSILRIQQVVRGDSAAYFCASSPGGRDYGYTFGSGTRLTVV.